These T cell receptor beta chains were read from a single sample in a study of T cell repertoires in cytomegalovirus infection. TCRdb reprocessed the reads via MiXCR and lists one record per CDR3 protein. The sample comprises nearly 650,000 distinct CDR3 sequences, approximately 24% of which are singletons, and 6.5% to 10% rests with the top ten. Input material: CD8+ T cells from PBMCs. Source of these receptors: a human donor in good health (CMV status not recorded). Some clones in this sample may be carry-over from other donors' samples. Both conserved end residues are part of each CDR3. A D gene is named only where the DNA matches it firmly. Part of the rows lack a size; the others show once, few, many or a class for expanded clones.

v_call,d_call,clone_size,j_call,cdr3_aa,cdr3_nt
TRBV11-2,TRBD2,NA,TRBJ2-5,CASSSAVAGEETQYF,TGTGCCAGCAGCTCGGCGGTAGCGGGGGAAGAGACCCAGTACTTC
TRBV29-1,NA,few,TRBJ1-1,CSVDGTGSTEAFF,TGCAGCGTTGATGGCACCGGCTCGACTGAAGCTTTCTTT
TRBV27,NA,many,TRBJ2-1,CASSLFNEQFF,TGTGCCAGCAGCTTATTCAATGAGCAGTTCTTC
TRBV28,NA,many,TRBJ2-3,CASSLGGTGTDTQYF,TGTGCCAGCAGTTTAGGGGGCACAGGCACAGATACGCAGTATTTT
TRBV6-5,NA,few,TRBJ2-1,CASRFRGWTYNEQFF,TGTGCCAGCAGGTTCAGGGGATGGACGTACAATGAGCAGTTCTTC
TRBV13,NA,NA,TRBJ2-5,CASSATEGAPEETQYF,TGTGCCAGCAGCGCGACGGAGGGGGCGCCCGAAGAGACCCAGTACTTC
TRBV7-7,TRBD1,many,TRBJ2-3,CASSVGQGAPDTQYF,TGTGCTAGCAGCGTCGGACAGGGGGCGCCGGATACGCAGTATTTT
TRBV19,NA,few,TRBJ1-5,CASSPSGPGEGFNQPQHF,TGTGCCAGTAGTCCATCGGGGCCGGGGGAAGGATTCAATCAGCCCCAGCATTTT
TRBV7-6,NA,NA,TRBJ1-2,CASSTLTGVTTF,TGTGCCAGCAGCACACTGACAGGCGTAACCACCTTC
TRBV9,TRBD1,few,TRBJ1-2,CASSPGVGQGYGYTF,TGTGCCAGCAGCCCCGGAGTTGGACAGGGATATGGCTACACCTTC
TRBV7-6,NA,NA,TRBJ2-7,CVSSPGQSEQYF,TGTGTCAGCAGCCCTGGACAGAGCGAGCAGTACTTC
TRBV2,NA,NA,TRBJ1-1,CASIIGPYTEAFF,TGTGCCAGCATCATCGGTCCTTACACTGAAGCTTTCTTT
TRBV2,NA,NA,TRBJ2-2,CASRYDIGQTGELFF,TGTGCCAGCAGATACGATATAGGACAGACCGGGGAGCTGTTTTTT
TRBV6-2/TRBV6-3,NA,NA,TRBJ2-6,CASSYLPVSGTNVLTF,TGTGCCAGCAGTTACCTTCCCGTCTCTGGGACCAACGTCCTGACTTTC
TRBV2,NA,NA,TRBJ2-2,CASIGGRTGEPFF,TGTGCCAGCATCGGGGGTCGGACCGGGGAGCCGTTTTTT
TRBV7-9,NA,few,TRBJ2-3,CASSFPTESEQYF,TGTGCCAGCAGCTTTCCGACGGAGAGCGAGCAGTATTTT
TRBV28,TRBD1,NA,TRBJ1-6,CASSSRGTATYSPLHF,TGTGCCAGCAGTTCCCGGGGGACAGCTACTTATTCACCCCTCCACTTT
TRBV4-1,TRBD2,few,TRBJ2-2,CASSQGLAAEPGELFF,TGCGCCAGCAGCCAGGGACTAGCGGCGGAACCCGGGGAGCTGTTTTTT